This T cell receptor beta chain originates from a study of shared clonotypes between healthy human individuals. The CDR3 totals 16 residues. Germline CDR1 reads SSHAT; CDR2 reads FNYEAQ (reference sequence). Trimming took 1 base from V and 1 from J, leaving 13 bases between them. Per the original data handling: Filtering differed, since immunoSEQ gave only junction sequences and no quality scores. Here immunoSEQ multiplex PCR was the method, and the copy in TCRdb shows in-frame clones only, minus some. That table is the source of V, J and clone size, and D and trimming were worked out from the DNA. The data contain roughly 2.2 million clones, 90% to 95% of them singletons.

Sequenced sample: naive CD4+ T cells from PBMCs. As to subset: CD45RA+ positively selected. The sequence derives from a man younger than 35 in good health. Some clones in this sample may be carry-over from other donors' samples. The rearrangement links TRBV7-7 to TRBJ2-5; possible D gene TRBD1, 6 bases. CDR3 DNA sequence: TGTGCCAGCAGCTTAGTCGGTGCCAGGGGCCAAGAGACCCAGTACTTC. Its translation: CASSLVGARGQETQYF.